This T cell receptor beta chain derives from a study of beta chain features in type 1 diabetes. The investigators reverse transcribed all of the isolated RNA, so they sequenced expressed TCRB transcripts. This table comes from immunoSEQ multiplex PCR, and its TCRdb copy is limited to in-frame clones, with some not included. Of hundreds of thousands of clones in the sample, approximately 12% were seen once. A word on this clone: Antigen: not known.

Study results and caveats: Researchers reported that naive, central memory and Treg TCRB repertoires appeared more similar in patients than in healthy donors. Fewer insertions but more deletions were seen at VDJ junctions in type 1 diabetes patients. Whether HLA type affects TCRB rearrangement stayed undetermined in the present work. Researchers cautioned that cDNA sequencing could over-represent cells with high TCR expression.

The receptor was derived from a man in his late teens or twenties in good health. Specimen: naive CD4+ T cells from blood.

Here the CDR3 reads CATHRTQGDTQYF. Written as DNA, the CDR3 is TGTGCCACTCACAGGACGCAAGGAGATACGCAGTATTTT. This chain joins TRBV6-5 and TRBJ2-3; D is possibly TRBD1 (5 bases). This CDR3 is built from 13 residues. V gave up 10 bases and J gave up 5 bases, with 16 bases separating them. Germline-derived CDR1 and CDR2 are MNHEY and SVGAGI.